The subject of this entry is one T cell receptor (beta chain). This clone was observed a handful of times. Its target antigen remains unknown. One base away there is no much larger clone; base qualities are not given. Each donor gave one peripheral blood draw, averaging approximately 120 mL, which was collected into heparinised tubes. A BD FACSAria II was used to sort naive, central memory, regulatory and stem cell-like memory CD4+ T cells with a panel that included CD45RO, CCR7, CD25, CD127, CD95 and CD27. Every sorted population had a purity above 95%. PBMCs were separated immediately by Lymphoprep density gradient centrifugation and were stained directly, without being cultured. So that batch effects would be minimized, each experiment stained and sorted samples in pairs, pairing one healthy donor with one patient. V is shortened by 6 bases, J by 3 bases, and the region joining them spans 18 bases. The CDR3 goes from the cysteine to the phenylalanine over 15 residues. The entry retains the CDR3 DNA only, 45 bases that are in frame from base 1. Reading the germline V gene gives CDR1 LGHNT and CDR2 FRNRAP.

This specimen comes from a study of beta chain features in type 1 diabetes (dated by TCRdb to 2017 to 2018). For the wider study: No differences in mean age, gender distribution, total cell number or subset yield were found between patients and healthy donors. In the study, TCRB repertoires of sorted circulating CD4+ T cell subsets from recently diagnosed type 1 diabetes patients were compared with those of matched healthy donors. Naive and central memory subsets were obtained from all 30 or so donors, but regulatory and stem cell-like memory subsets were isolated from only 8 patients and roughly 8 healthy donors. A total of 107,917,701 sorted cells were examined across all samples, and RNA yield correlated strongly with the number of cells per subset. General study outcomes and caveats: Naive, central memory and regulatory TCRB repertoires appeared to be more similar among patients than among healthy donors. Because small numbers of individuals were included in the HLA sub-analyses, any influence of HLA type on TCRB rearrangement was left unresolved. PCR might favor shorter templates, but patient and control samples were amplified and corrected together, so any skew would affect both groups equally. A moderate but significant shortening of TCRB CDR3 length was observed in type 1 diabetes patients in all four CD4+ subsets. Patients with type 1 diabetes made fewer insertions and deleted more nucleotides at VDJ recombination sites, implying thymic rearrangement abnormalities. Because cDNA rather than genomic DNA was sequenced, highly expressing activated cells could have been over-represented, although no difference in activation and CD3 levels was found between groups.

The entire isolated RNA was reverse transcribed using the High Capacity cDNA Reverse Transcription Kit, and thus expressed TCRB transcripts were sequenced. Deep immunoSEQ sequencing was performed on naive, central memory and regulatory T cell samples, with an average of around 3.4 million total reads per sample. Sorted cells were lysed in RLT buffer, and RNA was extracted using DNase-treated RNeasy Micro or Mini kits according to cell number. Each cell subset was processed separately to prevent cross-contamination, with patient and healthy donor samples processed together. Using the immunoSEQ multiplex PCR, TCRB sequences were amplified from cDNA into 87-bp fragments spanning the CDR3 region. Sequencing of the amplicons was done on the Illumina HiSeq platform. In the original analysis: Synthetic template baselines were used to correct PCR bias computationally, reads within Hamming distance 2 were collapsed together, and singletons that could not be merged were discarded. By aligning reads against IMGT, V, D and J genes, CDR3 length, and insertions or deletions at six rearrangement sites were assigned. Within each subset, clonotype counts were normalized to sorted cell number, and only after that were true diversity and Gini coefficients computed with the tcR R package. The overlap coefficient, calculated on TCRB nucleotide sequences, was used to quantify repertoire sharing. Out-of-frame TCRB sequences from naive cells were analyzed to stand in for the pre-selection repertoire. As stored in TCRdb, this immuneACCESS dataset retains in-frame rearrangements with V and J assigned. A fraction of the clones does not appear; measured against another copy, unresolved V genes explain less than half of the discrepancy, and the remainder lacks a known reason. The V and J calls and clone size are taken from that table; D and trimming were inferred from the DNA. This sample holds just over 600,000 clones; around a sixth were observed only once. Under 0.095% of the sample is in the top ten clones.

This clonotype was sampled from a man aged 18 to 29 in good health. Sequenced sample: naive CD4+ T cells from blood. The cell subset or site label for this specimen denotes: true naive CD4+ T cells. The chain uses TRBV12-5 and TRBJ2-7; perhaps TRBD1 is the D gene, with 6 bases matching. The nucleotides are TGTGCTAGTGGCTTAGACAGGCCCTCTATCTACGAGCAGTACTTC. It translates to CASGLDRPSIYEQYF.